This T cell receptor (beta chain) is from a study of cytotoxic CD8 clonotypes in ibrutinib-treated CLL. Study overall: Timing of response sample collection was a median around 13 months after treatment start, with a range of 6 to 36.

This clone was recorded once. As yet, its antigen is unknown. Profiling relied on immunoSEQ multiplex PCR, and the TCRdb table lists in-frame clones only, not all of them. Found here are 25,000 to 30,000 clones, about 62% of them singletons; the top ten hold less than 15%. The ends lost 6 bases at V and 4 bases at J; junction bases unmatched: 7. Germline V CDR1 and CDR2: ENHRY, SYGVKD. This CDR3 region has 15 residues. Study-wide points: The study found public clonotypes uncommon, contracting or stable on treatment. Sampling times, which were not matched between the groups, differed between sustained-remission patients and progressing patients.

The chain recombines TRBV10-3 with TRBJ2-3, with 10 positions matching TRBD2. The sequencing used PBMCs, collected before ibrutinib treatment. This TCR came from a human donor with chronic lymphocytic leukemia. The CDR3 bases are TGTGCCATCAGCCCTAGCGGGAGTAGCGCAGATACGCAGTATTTT. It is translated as CAISPSGSSADTQYF.